What follows describes a single T cell receptor beta chain. This specimen belongs to a study of shared clonotypes between healthy human individuals. The junction had 8 bases not matched to a gene; V was cut back by 6 bases and J by 2 bases. The CDR3 totals 15 residues. Germline assignment: CDR1 SGHAT and CDR2 FQNNGV. Data came from immunoSEQ multiplex PCR; TCRdb stores just in-frame clones and leaves some out. The data show some 790,000 clones, approximately 77% seen once. The gene calls are TRBV11-2 and TRBJ2-3, with TRBD1 identical over 7 bases. Specimen: memory CD4+ T cells sorted from blood. Subset described: CD45RA-negative fraction. The sequence came from a woman in her twenties or thirties in good health. The CDR3 protein is CASRIRGQYTDTQYF. The CDR3 nucleotides read TGTGCCAGCAGAATAAGGGGACAGTACACAGATACGCAGTATTTT.